This TCR beta chain stems from a study of T-cell reconstitution after alpha-beta-depleted transplantation in children. Germline CDR1 reads SGHVS; CDR2 reads FQNEAQ. The ends lost 5 bases at V and 0 bases at J; junction bases unmatched: 6. This CDR3 has 15 amino acids. This clonotype was seen at least ten times. During its preparation, the TCRbeta library received unique molecular identifiers. Via MiXCR, TCRdb re-called the PCR reads, giving one row per CDR3 protein. The data contain 240,000 or so distinct CDR3 sequences, more than 10% of them singletons. The sequencing used PBMCs from the stem cell graft donor, collected from the stem cell graft. The source is a human donor who donated a stem cell graft to a child with acute lymphoblastic leukemia. The chain couples TRBV7-8 to TRBJ1-2; 7 positions match TRBD1. The DNA of the CDR3 is TGTGCCAGCAGCCACGGGACAGTATCTAACTATGGCTACACCTTC. The encoded protein is CASSHGTVSNYGYTF. Using reference TRBV7-8 and TRBJ1-2 for the parts outside the CDR3, the full variable domain is GAGVSQSPRYKVAKRGQDVALRCDPISGHVSLFWYQQALGQGPEFLTYFQNEAQLDKSGLPSDRFFAERPEGSVSTLKIQRTQQEDSAVYLCASSHGTVSNYGYTFGSGTRLTVV.